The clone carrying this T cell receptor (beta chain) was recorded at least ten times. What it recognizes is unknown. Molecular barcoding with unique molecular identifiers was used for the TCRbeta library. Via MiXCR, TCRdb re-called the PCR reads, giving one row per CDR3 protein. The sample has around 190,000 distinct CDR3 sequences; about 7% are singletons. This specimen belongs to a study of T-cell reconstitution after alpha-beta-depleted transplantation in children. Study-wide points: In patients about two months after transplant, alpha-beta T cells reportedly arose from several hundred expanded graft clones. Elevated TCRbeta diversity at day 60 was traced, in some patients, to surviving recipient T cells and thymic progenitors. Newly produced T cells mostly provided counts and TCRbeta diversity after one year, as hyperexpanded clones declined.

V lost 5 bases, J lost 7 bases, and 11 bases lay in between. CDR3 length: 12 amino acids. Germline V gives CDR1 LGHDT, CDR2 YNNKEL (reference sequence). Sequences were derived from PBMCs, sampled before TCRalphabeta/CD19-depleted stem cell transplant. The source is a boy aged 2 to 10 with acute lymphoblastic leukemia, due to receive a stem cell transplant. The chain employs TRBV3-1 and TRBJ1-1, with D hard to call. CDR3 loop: CASSSEAYEAFF. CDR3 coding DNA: TGTGCCAGCAGCTCGGAGGCCTATGAAGCTTTCTTT.